The source of this T cell receptor beta chain is a study of CD8 T cells in ankylosing spondylitis. Study-level results: Relatively rare in peripheral blood, disease-linked clones were also CD8+.

CDR3 length equals 16 residues. From germline, CDR1 is SGHRS and CDR2 YFSETQ. Deletions cut 2 bases from V and 5 bases from J, with 17 bases between. This clonotype has ten or more counts. Its antigen is unidentified. TCRdb independently ran MiXCR on the 5' RACE reads; one entry per CDR3 protein. The table lists 150,000 to 200,000 distinct CDR3 sequences, approximately 20% of them singletons. This chain joins TRBV5-1 and TRBJ2-1; the D is unclear. This TCR derives from a male donor with ankylosing spondylitis or in good health (not recorded which). Sample: blood, either unsorted or a sorted T cell fraction (not recorded which). The CDR3 DNA sequence: TGCGCCAGCAGCTTCGCGAGACACCAGAGTAACAATGAGCAGTTCTTC. This codes for CASSFARHQSNNEQFF. Full variable domain (missing parts from reference TRBV5-1 and TRBJ2-1): KAGVTQTPRYLIKTRGQQVTLSCSPISGHRSVSWYQQTPGQGLQFLFEYFSETQRNKGNFPGRFSGRQFSNSRSEMNVSTLELGDSALYLCASSFARHQSNNEQFFGPGTRLTVL.